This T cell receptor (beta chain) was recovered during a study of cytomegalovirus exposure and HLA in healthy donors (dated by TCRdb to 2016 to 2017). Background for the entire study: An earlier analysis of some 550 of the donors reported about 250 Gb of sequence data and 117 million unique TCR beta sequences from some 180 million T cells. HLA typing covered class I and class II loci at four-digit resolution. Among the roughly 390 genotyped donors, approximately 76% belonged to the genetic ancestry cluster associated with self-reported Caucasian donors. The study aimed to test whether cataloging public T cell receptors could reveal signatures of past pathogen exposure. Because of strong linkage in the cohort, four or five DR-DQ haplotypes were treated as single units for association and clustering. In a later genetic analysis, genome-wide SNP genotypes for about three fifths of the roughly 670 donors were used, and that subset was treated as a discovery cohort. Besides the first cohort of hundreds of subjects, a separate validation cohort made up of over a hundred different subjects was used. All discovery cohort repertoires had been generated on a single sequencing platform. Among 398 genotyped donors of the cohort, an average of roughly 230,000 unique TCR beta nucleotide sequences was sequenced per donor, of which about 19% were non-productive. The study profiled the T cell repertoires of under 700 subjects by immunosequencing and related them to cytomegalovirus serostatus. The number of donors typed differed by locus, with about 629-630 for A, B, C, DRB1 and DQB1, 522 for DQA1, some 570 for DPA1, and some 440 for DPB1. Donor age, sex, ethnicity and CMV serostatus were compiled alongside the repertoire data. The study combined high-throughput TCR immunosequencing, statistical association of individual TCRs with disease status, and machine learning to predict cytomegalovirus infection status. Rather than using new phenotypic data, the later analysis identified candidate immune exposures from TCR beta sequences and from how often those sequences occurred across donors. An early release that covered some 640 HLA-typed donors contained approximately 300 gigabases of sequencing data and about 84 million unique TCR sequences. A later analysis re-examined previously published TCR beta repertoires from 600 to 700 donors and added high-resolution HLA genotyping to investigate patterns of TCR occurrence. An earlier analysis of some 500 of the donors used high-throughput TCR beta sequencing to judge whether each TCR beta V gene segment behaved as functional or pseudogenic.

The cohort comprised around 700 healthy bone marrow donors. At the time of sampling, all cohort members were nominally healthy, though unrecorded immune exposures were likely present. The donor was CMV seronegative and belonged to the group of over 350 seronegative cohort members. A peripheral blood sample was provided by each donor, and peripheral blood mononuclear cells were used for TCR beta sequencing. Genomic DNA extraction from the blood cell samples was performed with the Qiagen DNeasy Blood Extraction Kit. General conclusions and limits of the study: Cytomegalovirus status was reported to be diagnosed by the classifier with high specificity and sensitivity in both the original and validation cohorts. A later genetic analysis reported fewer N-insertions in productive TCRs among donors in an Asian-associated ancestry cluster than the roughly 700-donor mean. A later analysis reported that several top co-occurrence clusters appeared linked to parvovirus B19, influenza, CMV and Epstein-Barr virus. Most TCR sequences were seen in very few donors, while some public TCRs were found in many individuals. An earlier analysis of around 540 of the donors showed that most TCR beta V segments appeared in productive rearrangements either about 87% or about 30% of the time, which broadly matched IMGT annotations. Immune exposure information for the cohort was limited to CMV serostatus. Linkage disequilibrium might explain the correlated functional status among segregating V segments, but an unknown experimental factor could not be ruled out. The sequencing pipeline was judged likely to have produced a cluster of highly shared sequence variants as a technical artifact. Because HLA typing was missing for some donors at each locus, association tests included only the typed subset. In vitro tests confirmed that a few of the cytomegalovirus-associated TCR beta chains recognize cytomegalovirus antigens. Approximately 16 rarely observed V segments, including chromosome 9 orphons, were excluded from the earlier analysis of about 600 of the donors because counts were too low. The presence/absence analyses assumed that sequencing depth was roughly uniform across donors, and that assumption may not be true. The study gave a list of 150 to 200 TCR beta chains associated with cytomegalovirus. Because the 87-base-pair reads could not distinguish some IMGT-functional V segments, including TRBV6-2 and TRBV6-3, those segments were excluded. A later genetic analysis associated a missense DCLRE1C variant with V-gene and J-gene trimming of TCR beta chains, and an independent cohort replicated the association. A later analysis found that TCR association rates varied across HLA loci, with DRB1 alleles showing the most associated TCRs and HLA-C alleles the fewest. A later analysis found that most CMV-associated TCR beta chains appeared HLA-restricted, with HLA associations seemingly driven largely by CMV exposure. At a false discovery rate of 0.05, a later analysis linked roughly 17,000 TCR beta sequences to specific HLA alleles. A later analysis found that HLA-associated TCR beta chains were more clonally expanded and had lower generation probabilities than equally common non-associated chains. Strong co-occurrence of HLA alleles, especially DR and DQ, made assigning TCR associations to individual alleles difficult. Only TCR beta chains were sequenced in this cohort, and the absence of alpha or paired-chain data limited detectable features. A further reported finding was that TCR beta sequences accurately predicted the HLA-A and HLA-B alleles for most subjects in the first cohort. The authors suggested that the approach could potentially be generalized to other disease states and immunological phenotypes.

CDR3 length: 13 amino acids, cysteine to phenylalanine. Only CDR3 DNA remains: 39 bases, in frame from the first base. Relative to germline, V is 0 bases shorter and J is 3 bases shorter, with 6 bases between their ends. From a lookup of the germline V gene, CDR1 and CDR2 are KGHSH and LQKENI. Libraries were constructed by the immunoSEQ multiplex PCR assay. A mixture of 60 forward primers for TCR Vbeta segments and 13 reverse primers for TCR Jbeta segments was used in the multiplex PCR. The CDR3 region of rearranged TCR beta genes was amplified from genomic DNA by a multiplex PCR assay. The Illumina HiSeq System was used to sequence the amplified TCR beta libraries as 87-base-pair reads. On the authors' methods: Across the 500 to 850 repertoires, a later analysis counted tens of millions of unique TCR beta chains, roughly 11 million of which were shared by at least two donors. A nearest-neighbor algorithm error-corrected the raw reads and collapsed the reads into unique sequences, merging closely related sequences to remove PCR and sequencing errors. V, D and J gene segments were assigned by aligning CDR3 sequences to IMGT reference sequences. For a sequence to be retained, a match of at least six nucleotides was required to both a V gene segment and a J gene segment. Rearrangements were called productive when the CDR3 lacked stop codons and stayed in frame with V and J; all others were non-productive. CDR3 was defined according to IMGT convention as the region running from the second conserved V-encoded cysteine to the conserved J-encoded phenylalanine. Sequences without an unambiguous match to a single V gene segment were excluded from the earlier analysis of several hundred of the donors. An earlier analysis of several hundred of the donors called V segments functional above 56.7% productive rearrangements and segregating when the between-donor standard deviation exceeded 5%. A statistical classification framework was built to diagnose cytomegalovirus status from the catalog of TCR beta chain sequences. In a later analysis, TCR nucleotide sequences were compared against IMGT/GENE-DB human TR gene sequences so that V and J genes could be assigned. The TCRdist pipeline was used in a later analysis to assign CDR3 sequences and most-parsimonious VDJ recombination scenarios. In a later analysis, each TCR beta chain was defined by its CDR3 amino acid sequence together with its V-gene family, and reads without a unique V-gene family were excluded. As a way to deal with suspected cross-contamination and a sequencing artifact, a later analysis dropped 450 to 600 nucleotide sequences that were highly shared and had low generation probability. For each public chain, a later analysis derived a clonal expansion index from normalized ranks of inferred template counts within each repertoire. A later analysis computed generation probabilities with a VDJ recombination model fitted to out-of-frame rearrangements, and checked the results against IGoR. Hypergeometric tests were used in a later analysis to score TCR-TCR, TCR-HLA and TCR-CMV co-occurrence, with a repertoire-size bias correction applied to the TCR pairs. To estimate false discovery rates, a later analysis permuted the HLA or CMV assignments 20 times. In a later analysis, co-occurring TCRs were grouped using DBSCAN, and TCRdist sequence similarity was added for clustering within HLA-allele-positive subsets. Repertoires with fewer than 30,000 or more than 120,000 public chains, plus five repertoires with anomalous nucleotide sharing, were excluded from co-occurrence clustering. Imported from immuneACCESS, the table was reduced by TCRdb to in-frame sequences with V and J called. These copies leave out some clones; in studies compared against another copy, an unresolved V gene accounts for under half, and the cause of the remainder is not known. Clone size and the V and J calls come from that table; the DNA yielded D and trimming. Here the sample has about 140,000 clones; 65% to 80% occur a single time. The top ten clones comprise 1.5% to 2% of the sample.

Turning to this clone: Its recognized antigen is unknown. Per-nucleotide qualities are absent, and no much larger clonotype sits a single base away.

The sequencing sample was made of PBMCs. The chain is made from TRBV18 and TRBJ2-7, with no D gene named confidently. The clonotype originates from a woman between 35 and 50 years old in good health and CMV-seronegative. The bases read TGTGCCAGCTCACCACCGTCAGGCTACGAGCAGTACTTC. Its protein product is CASSPPSGYEQYF.